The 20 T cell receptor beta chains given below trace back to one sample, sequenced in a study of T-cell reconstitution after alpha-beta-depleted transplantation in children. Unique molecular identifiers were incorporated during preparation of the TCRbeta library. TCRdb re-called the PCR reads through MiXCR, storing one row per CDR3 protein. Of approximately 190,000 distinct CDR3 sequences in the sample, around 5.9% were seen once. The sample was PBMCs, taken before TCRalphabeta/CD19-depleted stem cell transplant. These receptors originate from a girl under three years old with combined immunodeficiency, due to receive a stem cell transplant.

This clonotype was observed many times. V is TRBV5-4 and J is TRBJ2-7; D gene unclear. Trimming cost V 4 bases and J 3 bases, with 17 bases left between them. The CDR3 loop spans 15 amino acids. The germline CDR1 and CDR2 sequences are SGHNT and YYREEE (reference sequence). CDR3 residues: CASSQELGKIYEQYF. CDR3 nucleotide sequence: TGTGCCAGCAGCCAAGAGCTGGGCAAGATCTACGAGCAGTACTTC.

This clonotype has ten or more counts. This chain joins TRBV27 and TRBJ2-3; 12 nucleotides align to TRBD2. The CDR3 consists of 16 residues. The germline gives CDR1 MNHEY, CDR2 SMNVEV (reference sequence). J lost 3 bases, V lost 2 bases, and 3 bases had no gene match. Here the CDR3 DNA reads TGTGCCAGCAGTTTAAGACTAGCGGGAGTTACAGATACGCAGTATTTT. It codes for CASSLRLAGVTDTQYF.

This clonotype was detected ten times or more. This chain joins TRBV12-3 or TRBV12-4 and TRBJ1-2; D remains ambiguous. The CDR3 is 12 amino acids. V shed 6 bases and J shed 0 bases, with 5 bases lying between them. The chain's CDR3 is CASRQANYGYTF. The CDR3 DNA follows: TGTGCCAGCAGGCAGGCTAACTATGGCTACACCTTC.

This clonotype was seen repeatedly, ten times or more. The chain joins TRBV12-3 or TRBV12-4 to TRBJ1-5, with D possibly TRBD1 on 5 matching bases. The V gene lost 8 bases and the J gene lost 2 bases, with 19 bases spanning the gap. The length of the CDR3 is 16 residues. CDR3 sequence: CASAEEAGWGNQPQHF. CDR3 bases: TGTGCCAGCGCCGAGGAAGCAGGGTGGGGCAATCAGCCCCAGCATTTT.

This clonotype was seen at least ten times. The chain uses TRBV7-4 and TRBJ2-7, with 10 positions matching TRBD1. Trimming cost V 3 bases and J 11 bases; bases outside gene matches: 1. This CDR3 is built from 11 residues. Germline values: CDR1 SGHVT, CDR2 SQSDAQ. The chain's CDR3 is CASSLGTGEYF. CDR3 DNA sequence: TGTGCCAGCAGCTTGGGGACAGGGGAGTACTTC.

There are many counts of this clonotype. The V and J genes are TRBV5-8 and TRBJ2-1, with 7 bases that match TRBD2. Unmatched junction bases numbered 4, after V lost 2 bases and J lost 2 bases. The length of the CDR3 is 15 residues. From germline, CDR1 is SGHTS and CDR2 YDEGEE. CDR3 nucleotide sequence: TGTGCCAGCAGCTTCAGCGGGGACGCCTACAATGAGCAGTTCTTC. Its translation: CASSFSGDAYNEQFF.

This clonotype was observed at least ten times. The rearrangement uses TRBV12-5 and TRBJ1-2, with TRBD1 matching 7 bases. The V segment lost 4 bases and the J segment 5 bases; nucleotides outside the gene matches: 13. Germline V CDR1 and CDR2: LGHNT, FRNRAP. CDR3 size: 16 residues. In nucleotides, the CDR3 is TGTGCTAGTGGTTGGCCGGGACAGAATCTTGCTTATGGCTACACCTTC. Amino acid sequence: CASGWPGQNLAYGYTF.

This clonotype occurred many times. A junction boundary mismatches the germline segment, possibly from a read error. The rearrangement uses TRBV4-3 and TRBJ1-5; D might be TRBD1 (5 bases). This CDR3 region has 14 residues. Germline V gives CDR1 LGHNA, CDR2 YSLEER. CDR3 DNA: TGCGCCAGCAGCCCAGTTTGGGACGCTCAGCGCCAGCATTTT. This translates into CASSPVWDAQRQHF.

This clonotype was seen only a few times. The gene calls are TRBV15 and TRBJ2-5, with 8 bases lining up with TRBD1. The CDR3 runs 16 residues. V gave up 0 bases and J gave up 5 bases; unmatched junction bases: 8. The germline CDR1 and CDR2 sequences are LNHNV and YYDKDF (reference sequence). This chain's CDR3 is CATSRDRVTGVETQYF. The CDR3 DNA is TGTGCCACCAGCAGAGATCGGGTGACAGGGGTGGAGACCCAGTACTTC.

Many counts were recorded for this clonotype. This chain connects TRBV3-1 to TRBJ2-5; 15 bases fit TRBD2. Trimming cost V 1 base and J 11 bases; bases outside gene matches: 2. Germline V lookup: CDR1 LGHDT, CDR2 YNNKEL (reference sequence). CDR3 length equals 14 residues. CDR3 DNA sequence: TGTGCCAGCAGCCAAGGGACTAGCGGGGGGGGACAGTACTTC. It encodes CASSQGTSGGGQYF.

In nucleotides, the CDR3 is TGCAGTGCAGAGGGGGGACAGGGGGCAGGGACCAAAAACATTCAGTACTTC. Protein product: CSAEGGQGAGTKNIQYF. The chain links TRBV20-1 to TRBJ2-4, with TRBD1 matching over 12 bases. V was pared by 6 bases and J by 2 bases, with 11 bases of the junction left unmatched. The germline V gene encodes CDR1 DFQATT and CDR2 SNEGSKA (reference sequence). This CDR3 has 17 amino acids.

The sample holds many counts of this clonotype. CDR3 residues: CSASSGPLGDTQYF. CDR3 coding DNA: TGCAGTGCGTCATCCGGCCCACTGGGAGATACGCAGTATTTT. The genes are TRBV20-1 and TRBJ2-3; no definite D call. V shed 6 bases and J shed 5 bases, with 18 bases lying between them. Germline CDR1 DFQATT, CDR2 SNEGSKA (reference sequence). The CDR3 loop spans 14 amino acids.

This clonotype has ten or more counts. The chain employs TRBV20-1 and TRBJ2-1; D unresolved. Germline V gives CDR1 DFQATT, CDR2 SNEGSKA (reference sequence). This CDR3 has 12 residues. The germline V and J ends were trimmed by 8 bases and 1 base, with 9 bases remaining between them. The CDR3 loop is CSIRRSYNEQFF. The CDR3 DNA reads TGCAGTATAAGGCGGTCCTACAATGAGCAGTTCTTC.

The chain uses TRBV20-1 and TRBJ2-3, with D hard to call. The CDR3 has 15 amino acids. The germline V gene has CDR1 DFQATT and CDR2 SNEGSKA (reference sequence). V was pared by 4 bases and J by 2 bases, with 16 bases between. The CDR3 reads CSANPLQQNTDTQYF. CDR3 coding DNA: TGCAGTGCTAATCCCCTACAGCAGAACACAGATACGCAGTATTTT.

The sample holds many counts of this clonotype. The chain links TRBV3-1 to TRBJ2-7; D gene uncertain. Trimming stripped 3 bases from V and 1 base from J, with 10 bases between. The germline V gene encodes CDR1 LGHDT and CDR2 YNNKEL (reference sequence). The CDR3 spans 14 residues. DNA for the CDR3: TGTGCCAGCAGCCAGCAAACCGAGTCCTACGAGCAGTACTTC. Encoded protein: CASSQQTESYEQYF.

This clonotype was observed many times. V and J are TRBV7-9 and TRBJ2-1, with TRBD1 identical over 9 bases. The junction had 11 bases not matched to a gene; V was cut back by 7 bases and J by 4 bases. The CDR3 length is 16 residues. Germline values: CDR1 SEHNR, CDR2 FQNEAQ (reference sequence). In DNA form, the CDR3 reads TGTGCCAGCATTCAGGCGGGACAGGGTTATTACAATGAGCAGTTCTTC. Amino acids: CASIQAGQGYYNEQFF.

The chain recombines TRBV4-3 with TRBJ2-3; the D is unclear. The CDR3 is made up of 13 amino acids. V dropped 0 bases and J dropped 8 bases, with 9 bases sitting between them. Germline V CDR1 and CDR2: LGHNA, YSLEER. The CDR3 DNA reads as TGCGCCAGCAGCCAAGATCATTTACTTACGCAGTATTTT. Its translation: CASSQDHLLTQYF.

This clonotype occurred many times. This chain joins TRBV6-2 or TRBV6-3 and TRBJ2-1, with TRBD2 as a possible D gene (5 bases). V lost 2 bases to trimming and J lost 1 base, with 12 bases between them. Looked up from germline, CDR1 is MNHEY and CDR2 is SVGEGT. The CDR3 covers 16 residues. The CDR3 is CASSYRGPSSYNEQFF. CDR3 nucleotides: TGTGCCAGCAGTTACCGCGGGCCGTCGTCCTACAATGAGCAGTTCTTC.

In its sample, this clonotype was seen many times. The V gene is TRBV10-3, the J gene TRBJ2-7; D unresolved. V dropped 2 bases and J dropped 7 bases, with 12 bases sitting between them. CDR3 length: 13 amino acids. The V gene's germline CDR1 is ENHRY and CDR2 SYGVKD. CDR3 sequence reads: CAISEPKSYEQYF. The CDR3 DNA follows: TGTGCCATCAGTGAGCCGAAATCGTATGAGCAGTACTTC.

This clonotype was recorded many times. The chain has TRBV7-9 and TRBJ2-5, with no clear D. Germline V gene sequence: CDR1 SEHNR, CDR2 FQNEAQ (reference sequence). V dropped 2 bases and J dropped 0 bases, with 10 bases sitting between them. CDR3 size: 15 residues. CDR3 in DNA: TGTGCCAGCAGCTTATGGGTGGGGAACCAAGAGACCCAGTACTTC. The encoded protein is CASSLWVGNQETQYF.